This TCR beta chain is drawn from a study of blood T cells in healthy people across ages. Whole-study results and caveats: Unknown CMV status may confound age-related changes in expanded clones.

As regards this clonotype: Its antigen remains unknown.

Sample-barcoded 5' priming and a J-beta primer mix drove a second PCR of roughly 7 to 11 cycles. TCRdb fed the 5' RACE reads into MiXCR, producing one record per CDR3 protein. The sample carries around 710,000 distinct CDR3 sequences, 35% to 45% recorded once. With 4 bases removed from V and 0 bases from J, the gap between germline ends came to 26 bases. This CDR3 spans 20 amino acids. Germline CDR1 reads SGDLS; CDR2 reads YYNGEE. The receptor was isolated from an older woman in good health. The specimen sequenced was blood. This sequence joins TRBV9 and TRBJ2-1; D gene uncertain. The CDR3 bases are TGTGCCAGCAGCTTTACCCCCAATGGCGGTTCCCCGAGCTCCTACAATGAGCAGTTCTTC. The encoded protein is CASSFTPNGGSPSSYNEQFF.